This T cell receptor (beta chain) was sequenced in a study of CD8+ T cells in alopecia areata. Whole-study findings and limits: Possibly as an HLA-related effect, TCR sharing across patients appeared less clear than in mice. Clonality exceeded that of normal scalp in lesional scalp, most notably in alopecia totalis/universalis.

In each case, RNA was isolated and then reverse transcribed into cDNA as the sequencing template. Repertoires were generated with immunoSEQ multiplex PCR, while TCRdb's copy carries only in-frame clones and drops some. Of around 160,000 clones listed, roughly 50% are singletons. About this clone: Its antigen is still unknown.

Trimming took 5 bases from V and 4 from J; bases not matched to a gene: 4. Looked up from germline, CDR1 is LGHNA and CDR2 is YNFKEQ. This CDR3 has 14 amino acids. Sequenced: CD4+ T cells sorted from blood. The gene calls are TRBV4-2 and TRBJ2-3; 9 nucleotides line up with TRBD2. The receptor was derived from a human donor with alopecia areata. The CDR3 reads CASSYSGGPDTQYF. The CDR3 region has the DNA TGTGCCAGCAGCTACAGCGGGGGGCCAGATACGCAGTATTTT.